This paragraph covers one T cell receptor (beta chain) sequence. Noted time point: peak reinfection, 3 to 8 weeks after reinfection detection. TCR sequencing was done directly ex vivo on sorted cells, without expansion in vitro. The Montreal HEPCO cohort supplied donors who inject drugs. TCRdb keeps only in-frame clones here, not all; method: immunoSEQ multiplex PCR. The table includes 35,000 to 50,000 clones, more than 75% detected once. These data originate in a study of memory CD8 T cells in hepatitis C reinfection. CDR3 length: 12 amino acids. Germline CDR1 is SGHAT and CDR2 is FQNNGV. Trimming removed 4 bases from V and 6 bases from J, with 8 bases in between.

Sequencing was performed on naive CD8+ T cells sorted from blood. V is TRBV11-2 and J is TRBJ2-3; D gene uncertain. The receptor was isolated from a man aged 18 to 29 with hepatitis C virus infection. CDR3 amino acids: CASSSLRDTQYF. The CDR3, as DNA: TGTGCCAGCAGCTCCCTCAGGGATACGCAGTATTTT.